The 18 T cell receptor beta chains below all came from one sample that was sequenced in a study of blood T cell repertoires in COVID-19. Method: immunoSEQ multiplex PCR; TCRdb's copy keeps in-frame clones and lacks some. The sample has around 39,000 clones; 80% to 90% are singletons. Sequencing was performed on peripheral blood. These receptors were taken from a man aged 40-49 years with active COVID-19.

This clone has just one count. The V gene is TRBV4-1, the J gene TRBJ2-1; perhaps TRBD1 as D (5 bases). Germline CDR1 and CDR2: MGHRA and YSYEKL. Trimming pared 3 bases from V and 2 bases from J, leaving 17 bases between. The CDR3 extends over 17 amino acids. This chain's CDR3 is CASSHLIRGRTYNEQFF. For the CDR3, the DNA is TGCGCCAGCAGCCATCTAATTAGGGGCAGGACCTACAATGAGCAGTTCTTC.

The CDR3 DNA is TGTGCCAGCAGTTTCGTCCCCCCGTGGGCCGCGGGAGGAGGATCCGGGGAGCTGTTTTTT. Translated: CASSFVPPWAAGGGSGELFF. The chain uses TRBV27 and TRBJ2-2; 8 bases match TRBD2. This CDR3 region has 20 residues. Germline V lookup: CDR1 MNHEY, CDR2 SMNVEV (reference sequence). V lost 3 bases to trimming and J lost 6 bases; unmatched junction nucleotides: 21.

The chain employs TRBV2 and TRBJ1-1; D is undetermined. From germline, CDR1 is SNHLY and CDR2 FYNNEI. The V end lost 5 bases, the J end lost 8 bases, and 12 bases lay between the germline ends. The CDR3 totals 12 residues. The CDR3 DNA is TGTGCCAGCAGTCGGGGTCAATTAGAAGCTTTCTTT. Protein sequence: CASSRGQLEAFF.

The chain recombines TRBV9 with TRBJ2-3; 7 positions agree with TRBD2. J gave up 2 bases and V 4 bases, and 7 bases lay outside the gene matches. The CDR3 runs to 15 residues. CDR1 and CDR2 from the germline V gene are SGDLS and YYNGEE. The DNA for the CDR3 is TGTGCCAGCAGCCCTGGCGGGGGTTACACAGATACGCAGTATTTT. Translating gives CASSPGGGYTDTQYF.

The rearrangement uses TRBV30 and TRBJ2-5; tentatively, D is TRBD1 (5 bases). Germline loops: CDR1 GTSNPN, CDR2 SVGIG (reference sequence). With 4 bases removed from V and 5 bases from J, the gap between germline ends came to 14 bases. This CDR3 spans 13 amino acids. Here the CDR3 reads CAWKDSPGETQYF. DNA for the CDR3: TGTGCCTGGAAAGACAGCCCTGGGGAGACCCAGTACTTC.

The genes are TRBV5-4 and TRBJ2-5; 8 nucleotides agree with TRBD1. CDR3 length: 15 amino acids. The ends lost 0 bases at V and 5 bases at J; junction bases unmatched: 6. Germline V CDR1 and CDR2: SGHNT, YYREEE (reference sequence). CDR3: CASSLDGTGGETQYF. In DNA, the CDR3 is TGTGCCAGCAGCTTGGATGGGACAGGAGGGGAGACCCAGTACTTC.

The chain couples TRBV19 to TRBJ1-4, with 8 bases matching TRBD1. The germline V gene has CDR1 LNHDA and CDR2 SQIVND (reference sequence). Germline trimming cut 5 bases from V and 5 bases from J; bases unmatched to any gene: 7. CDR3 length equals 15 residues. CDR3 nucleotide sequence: TGTGCCAGTAGTTTCTCGGCAGGGGGCAATGAAAAACTGTTTTTT. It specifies CASSFSAGGNEKLFF.

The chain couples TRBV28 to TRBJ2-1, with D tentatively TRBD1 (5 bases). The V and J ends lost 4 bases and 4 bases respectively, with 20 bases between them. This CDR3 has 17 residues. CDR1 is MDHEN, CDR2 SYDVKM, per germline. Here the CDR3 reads CASSYAADRYLYNEQFF. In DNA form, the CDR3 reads TGTGCCAGCAGTTACGCGGCCGACAGATACCTTTACAATGAGCAGTTCTTC.

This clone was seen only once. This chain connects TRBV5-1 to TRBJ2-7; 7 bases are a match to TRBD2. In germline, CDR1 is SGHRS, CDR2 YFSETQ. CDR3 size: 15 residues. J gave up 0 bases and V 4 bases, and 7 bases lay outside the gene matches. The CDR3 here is CASSSWGGTSYEQYF. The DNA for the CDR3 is TGCGCCAGCAGCAGTTGGGGGGGAACCTCCTACGAGCAGTACTTC.

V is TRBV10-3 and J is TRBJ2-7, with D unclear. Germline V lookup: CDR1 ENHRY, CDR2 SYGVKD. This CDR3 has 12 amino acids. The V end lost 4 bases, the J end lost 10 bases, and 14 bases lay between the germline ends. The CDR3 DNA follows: TGTGCCATCAGTGTGGGCCTACGAGAACAGTACTTC. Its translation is CAISVGLREQYF.

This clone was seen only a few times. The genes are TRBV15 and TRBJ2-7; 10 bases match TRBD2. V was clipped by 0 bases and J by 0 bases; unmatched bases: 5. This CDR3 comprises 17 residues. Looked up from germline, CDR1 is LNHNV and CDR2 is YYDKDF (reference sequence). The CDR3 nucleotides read TGTGCCACCAGCAGAGATCTAGCGGGAGCCGCCTCCTACGAGCAGTACTTC. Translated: CATSRDLAGAASYEQYF.

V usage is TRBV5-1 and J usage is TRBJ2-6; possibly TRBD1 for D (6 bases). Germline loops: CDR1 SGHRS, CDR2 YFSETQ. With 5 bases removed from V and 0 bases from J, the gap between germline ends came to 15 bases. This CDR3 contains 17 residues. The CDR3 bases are TGCGCCAGCAGGAGGACAGCACCTAACTCTGGGGCCAACGTCCTGACTTTC. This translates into CASRRTAPNSGANVLTF.

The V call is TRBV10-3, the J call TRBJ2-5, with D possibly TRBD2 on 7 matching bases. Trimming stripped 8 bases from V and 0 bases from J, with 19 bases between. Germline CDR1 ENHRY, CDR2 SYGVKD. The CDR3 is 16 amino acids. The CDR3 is CAIGGETGSYQETQYF. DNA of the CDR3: TGTGCCATCGGGGGGGAGACAGGCTCGTACCAAGAGACCCAGTACTTC.

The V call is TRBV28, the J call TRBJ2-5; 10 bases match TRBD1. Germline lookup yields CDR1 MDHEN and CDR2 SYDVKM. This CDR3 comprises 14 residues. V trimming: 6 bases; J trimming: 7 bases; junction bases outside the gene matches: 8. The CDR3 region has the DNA TGTGCCAGCAGCTGGGACAGGGGAGGTGGGACCCAGTACTTC. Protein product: CASSWDRGGGTQYF.

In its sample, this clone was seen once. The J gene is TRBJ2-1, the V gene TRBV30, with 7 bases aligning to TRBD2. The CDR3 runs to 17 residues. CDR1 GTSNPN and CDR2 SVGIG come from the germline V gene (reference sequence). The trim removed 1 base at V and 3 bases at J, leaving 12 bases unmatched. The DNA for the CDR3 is TGTGCCTGGAGTGGGACGGGTACTAGCGTTTTCTACAATGAGCAGTTCTTC. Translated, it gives CAWSGTGTSVFYNEQFF. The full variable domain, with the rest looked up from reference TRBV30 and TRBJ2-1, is SQTIHQWPATLVQPVGSPLSLECTVEGTSNPNLYWYRQAAGRGLQLLFYSVGIGQISSEVPQNLSASRPQDRQFILSSKKLLLSDSGFYLCAWSGTGTSVFYNEQFFGPGTRLTVL.

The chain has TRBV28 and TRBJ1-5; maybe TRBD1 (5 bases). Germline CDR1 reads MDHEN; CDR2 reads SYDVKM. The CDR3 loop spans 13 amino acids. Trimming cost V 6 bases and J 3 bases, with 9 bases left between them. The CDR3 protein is CASRADINQPQHF. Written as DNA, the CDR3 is TGTGCCAGCAGGGCGGACATCAATCAGCCCCAGCATTTT.

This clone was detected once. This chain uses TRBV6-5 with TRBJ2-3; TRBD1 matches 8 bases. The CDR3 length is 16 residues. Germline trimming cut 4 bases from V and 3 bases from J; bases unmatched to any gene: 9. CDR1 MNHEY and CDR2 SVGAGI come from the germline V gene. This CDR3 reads CASSFRDRGGTDTQYF. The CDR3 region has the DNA TGTGCCAGCAGTTTCCGCGACAGGGGCGGAACAGATACGCAGTATTTT.

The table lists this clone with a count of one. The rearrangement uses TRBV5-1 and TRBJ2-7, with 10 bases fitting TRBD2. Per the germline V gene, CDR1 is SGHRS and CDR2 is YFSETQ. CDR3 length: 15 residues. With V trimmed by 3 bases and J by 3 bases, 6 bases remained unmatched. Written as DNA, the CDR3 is TGCGCCAGCAGCTCGTTTAGCGGGAGGCTCTACGAGCAGTACTTC. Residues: CASSSFSGRLYEQYF.